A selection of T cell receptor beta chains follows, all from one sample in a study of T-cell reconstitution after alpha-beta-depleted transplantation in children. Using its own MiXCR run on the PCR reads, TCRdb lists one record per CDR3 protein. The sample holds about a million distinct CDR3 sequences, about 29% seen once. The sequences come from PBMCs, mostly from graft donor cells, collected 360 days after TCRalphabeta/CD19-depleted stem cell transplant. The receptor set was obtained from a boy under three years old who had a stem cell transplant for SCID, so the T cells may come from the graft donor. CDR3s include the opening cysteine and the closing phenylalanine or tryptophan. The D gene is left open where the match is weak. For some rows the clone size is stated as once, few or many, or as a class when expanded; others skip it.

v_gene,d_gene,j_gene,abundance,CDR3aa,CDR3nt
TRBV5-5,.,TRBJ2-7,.,CASSFFGTSSYEQYF,TGTGCCAGCAGCTTTTTCGGGACGTCTTCCTACGAGCAGTACTTC
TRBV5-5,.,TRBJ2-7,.,CASSLRARGYEQYF,TGTGCCAGCAGCTTGAGGGCCAGGGGATACGAGCAGTACTTC
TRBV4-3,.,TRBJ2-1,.,CASSPRGPLPPYNEQFF,TGCGCCAGCAGCCCACGCGGACCCCTTCCCCCATACAATGAGCAGTTCTTC
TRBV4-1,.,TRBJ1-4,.,CASSQAVTGHNEKLFF,TGCGCCAGCAGCCAAGCTGTAACAGGGCATAATGAAAAACTGTTTTTT
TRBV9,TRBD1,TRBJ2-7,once,CASSGQGSPYEQYF,TGTGCCAGCAGCGGACAGGGAAGTCCCTACGAGCAGTACTTC
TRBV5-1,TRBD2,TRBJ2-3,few,CASSPTSGGASDTQYF,TGCGCCAGCAGCCCTACTAGCGGGGGGGCCTCAGATACGCAGTATTTT
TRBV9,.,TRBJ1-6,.,CASSVVGSSPLHF,TGTGCCAGCAGCGTAGTGGGGTCCTCACCCCTCCACTTT
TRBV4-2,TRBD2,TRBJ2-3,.,CASSQDVGRGGDTQYF,TGTGCCAGCAGCCAAGATGTCGGACGGGGGGGAGATACGCAGTATTTT
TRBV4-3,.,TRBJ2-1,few,CASSLGGGTGSWNEQFF,TGCGCCAGCAGCCTCGGAGGAGGAACAGGCTCGTGGAATGAGCAGTTCTTC
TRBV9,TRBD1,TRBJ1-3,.,CASSSTTGTYSGNTIYF,TGTGCCAGCAGCTCGACGACAGGGACGTACTCTGGAAACACCATATATTTT
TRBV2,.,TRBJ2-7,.,CAVLFYEQYF,TGTGCCGTCCTTTTCTACGAGCAGTACTTC
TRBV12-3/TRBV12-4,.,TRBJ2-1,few,CASLARRGNEQFF,TGTGCCAGCCTCGCCAGAAGGGGCAATGAGCAGTTCTTC
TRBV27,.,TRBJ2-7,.,CASSLRPMTAYEQYF,TGTGCCAGCAGTCTCCGACCGATGACGGCCTACGAGCAGTACTTC
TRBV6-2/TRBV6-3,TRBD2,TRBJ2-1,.,CASSFPGLAGGQEQFF,TGTGCCAGCAGTTTCCCCGGACTAGCGGGGGGGCAGGAGCAGTTCTTC
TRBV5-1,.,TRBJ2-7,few,CASSFHPRTYEQYF,TGCGCCAGCAGCTTTCACCCCAGAACCTACGAGCAGTACTTC
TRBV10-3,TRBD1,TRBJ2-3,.,CAISGSGQALLTDTQYF,TGTGCCATCAGTGGCTCCGGACAGGCCCTGCTCACAGATACGCAGTATTTT
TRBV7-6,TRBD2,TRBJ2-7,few,CASSLGVGVAGPSYEQYF,TGTGCCAGCAGCTTAGGGGTTGGAGTAGCGGGGCCTTCCTACGAGCAGTACTTC
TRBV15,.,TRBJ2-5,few,CATSGYPGSVQETQYF,TGTGCCACCAGCGGGTATCCTGGGTCTGTCCAAGAGACCCAGTACTTC
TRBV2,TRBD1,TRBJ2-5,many,CASSDSGTGKETQYF,TGTGCCAGCAGTGACTCCGGGACAGGGAAAGAGACCCAGTACTTC
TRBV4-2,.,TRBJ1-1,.,CASSQEEVGVGLRAFF,TGTGCCAGCAGCCAAGAAGAAGTGGGGGTCGGATTAAGGGCTTTCTTT
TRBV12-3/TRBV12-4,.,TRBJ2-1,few,CASSSLTRGEQFF,TGTGCCAGCAGTTCCCTTACCCGGGGCGAGCAGTTCTTC
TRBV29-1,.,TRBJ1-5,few,CSAIDSFGEHF,TGCAGCGCGATAGACAGCTTTGGGGAGCATTTT
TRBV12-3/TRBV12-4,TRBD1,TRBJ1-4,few,CASSSGGGHEKLFF,TGTGCCAGCAGTTCAGGGGGCGGGCATGAAAAACTGTTTTTT
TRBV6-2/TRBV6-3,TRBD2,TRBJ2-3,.,CASSYSNFYSGGAWGTQYF,TGTGCCAGCAGTTACTCGAATTTCTATAGCGGGGGAGCTTGGGGCACGCAGTATTTT
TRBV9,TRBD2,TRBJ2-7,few,CASSVDRGGDPYEQYF,TGTGCCAGCAGCGTAGACCGCGGGGGGGATCCCTACGAGCAGTACTTC
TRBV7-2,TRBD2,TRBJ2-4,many,CASSRGDRNIQYF,TGTGCCAGCAGCCGGGGGGACCGGAACATTCAGTACTTC
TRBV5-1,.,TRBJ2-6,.,CASSPQGNGANVLTF,TGCGCCAGCAGCCCACAGGGAAATGGGGCCAACGTCCTGACTTTC
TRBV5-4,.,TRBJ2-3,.,CASSLSPFTSTDTQYF,TGTGCCAGCAGCTTGTCGCCTTTTACTAGCACAGATACGCAGTATTTT
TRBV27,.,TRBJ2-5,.,CASSPATSGFQETQYF,TGTGCCAGCAGTCCTGCGACGTCAGGGTTTCAAGAGACCCAGTACTTC